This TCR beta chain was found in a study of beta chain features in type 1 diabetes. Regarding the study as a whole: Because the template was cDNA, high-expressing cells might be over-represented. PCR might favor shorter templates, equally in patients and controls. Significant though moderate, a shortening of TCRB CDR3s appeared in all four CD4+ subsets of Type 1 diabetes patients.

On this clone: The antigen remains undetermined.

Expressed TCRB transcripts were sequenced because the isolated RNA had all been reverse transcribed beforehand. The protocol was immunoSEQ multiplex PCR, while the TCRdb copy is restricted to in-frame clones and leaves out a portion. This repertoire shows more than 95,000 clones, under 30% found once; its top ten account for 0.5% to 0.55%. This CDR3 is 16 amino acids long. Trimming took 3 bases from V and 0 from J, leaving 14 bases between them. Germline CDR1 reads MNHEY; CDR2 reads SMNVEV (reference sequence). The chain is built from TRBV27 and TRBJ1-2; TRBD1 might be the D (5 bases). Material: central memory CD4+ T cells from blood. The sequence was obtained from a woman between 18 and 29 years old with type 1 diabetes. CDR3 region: CASSFAGPGANYGYTF. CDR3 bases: TGTGCCAGCAGTTTTGCAGGTCCGGGGGCTAACTATGGCTACACCTTC.